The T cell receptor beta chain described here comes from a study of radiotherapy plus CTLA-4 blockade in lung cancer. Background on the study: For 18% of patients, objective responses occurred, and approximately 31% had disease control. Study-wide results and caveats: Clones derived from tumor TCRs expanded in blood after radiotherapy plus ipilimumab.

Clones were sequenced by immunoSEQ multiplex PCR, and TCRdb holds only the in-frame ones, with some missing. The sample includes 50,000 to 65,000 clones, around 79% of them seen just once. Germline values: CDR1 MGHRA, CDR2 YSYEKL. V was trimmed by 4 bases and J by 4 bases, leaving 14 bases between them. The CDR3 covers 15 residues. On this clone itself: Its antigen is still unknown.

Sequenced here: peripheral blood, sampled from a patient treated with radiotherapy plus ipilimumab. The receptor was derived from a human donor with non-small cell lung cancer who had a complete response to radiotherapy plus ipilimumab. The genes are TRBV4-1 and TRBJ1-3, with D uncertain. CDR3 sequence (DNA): TGCGCCAGCAGCCGACTCCTTTTAGAGGGAAACACCATATATTTT. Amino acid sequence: CASSRLLLEGNTIYF.